The 21 T cell receptor beta chains in this list originate from one sample, sequenced in a study of shared clonotypes between healthy human individuals. Libraries were prepared by immunoSEQ multiplex PCR; TCRdb keeps only in-frame clonotypes and omits some of them. Among about 2.5 million clones listed, 80% to 95% were seen once. Sequencing was carried out using naive CD4+ T cells from PBMCs. Subset here: CD45RA+ positively selected. The source is a man younger than 35 in good health. Some clones in this sample may be carry-over from other donors' samples.

CDR3 coding DNA: TGTGCCAGCAGTGCCGTGAGAGCGGGAGAGGCTACGCAGTATTTT. Protein sequence: CASSAVRAGEATQYF. The chain employs TRBV6-5 and TRBJ2-3, with 8 bases fitting TRBD2. The CDR3 is made up of 15 amino acids. Looked up from germline, CDR1 is MNHEY and CDR2 is SVGAGI. V dropped 5 bases and J dropped 8; count of bases not matched to a gene: 12.

The V and J genes are TRBV28 and TRBJ2-4, with D possibly matching TRBD1 (6 bases). The V and J ends lost 8 bases and 6 bases respectively, with 14 bases between them. The CDR3 loop spans 13 amino acids. The germline V gene has CDR1 MDHEN and CDR2 SYDVKM. The CDR3 DNA sequence: TGTGCCAGCTATCGACAGGCAGGAAACATTCAGTACTTC. Protein product: CASYRQAGNIQYF. Full variable domain (outside the CDR3, taken from reference TRBV28 and TRBJ2-4): DVKVTQSSRYLVKRTGEKVFLECVQDMDHENMFWYRQDPGLGLRLIYFSYDVKMKEKGDIPEGYSVSREKKERFSLILESASTNQTSMYLCASYRQAGNIQYFGAGTRLSVL.

The CDR3 loop is CASSGEGLVEQYF. DNA of the CDR3: TGCGCCAGCAGCGGAGAGGGGCTTGTGGAGCAGTACTTC. The chain is built from TRBV5-1 and TRBJ2-7; D may match TRBD1 or TRBD2 (5 bases each). The CDR3 length is 13 residues. Germline loops: CDR1 SGHRS, CDR2 YFSETQ. The germline V and J ends were trimmed by 4 bases and 7 bases, with 15 bases remaining between them. Looking up the rest from reference TRBV5-1 and TRBJ2-7 gives the full variable domain: KAGVTQTPRYLIKTRGQQVTLSCSPISGHRSVSWYQQTPGQGLQFLFEYFSETQRNKGNFPGRFSGRQFSNSRSEMNVSTLELGDSALYLCASSGEGLVEQYFGPGTRLTVT.

The chain employs TRBV27 and TRBJ1-2, with D perhaps matching TRBD1 (5 bases). This CDR3 has 14 amino acids. The V gene lost 5 bases and the J gene lost 7 bases, with 17 bases spanning the gap. Germline CDR1 is MNHEY and CDR2 is SMNVEV (reference sequence). This chain's CDR3 is CASSNSDGARGYTF. Here the CDR3 DNA reads TGTGCCAGCAGTAATTCGGACGGGGCCCGTGGCTACACCTTC.

The gene calls are TRBV5-1 and TRBJ2-7; 9 positions agree with TRBD2. The CDR3 is 16 residues long. Trimming took 4 bases from V and 0 from J; bases not matched to a gene: 8. Germline-derived CDR1 and CDR2 are SGHRS and YFSETQ. The DNA of the CDR3 is TGCGCCAGCAGCCCCCGACTAGCGGTAAGCTCCTACGAGCAGTACTTC. Its translation is CASSPRLAVSSYEQYF. Full variable domain (outside the CDR3, taken from reference TRBV5-1 and TRBJ2-7): KAGVTQTPRYLIKTRGQQVTLSCSPISGHRSVSWYQQTPGQGLQFLFEYFSETQRNKGNFPGRFSGRQFSNSRSEMNVSTLELGDSALYLCASSPRLAVSSYEQYFGPGTRLTVT.

The rearrangement links TRBV7-9 to TRBJ2-7; 13 positions match TRBD2. Trimming removed 3 bases from V and 7 bases from J; junction bases left unmatched: 12. The CDR3 runs to 17 residues. Germline CDR1 SEHNR, CDR2 FQNEAQ (reference sequence). For the CDR3, the DNA is TGTGCCAGCAGCTTGGATCCGGGACTAGCGGGAAGTTATGAGCAGTACTTC. Encoded protein: CASSLDPGLAGSYEQYF.

This clone was observed once. This chain links TRBV7-3 with TRBJ2-2; D is unclear. V lost 5 bases, J lost 4 bases, and 17 bases lay in between. CDR1 and CDR2 (germline): SGHTA, FQGTGA. The CDR3 contains 16 residues. The CDR3 DNA is TGTGCCAGCAGCACCAGTGCGCGTGGAACCACCGGGGAGCTGTTTTTT. As protein: CASSTSARGTTGELFF.

The J gene is TRBJ2-7, the V gene TRBV4-3; D might be TRBD1 or TRBD2, each matching 5 bases. Between the trimmed V and J ends, which lost 1 base and 6 bases, there was a span of 16 bases. Germline values: CDR1 LGHNA, CDR2 YSLEER. The CDR3 consists of 15 residues. CDR3: CASSQALGRGAEQYF. The CDR3 bases are TGCGCCAGCAGCCAAGCTCTCGGCCGAGGGGCCGAGCAGTACTTC.

V is TRBV28 and J is TRBJ1-1; maybe TRBD1 (5 bases). The CDR3 runs 13 residues. The V end lost 3 bases, the J end lost 5 bases, and 10 bases lay between the germline ends. Germline V gene data show CDR1 as MDHEN and CDR2 as SYDVKM. The CDR3 nucleotides read TGTGCCAGCAGTTTGTCGGGGACGACTGAAGCTTTCTTT. This encodes CASSLSGTTEAFF.

About this clone: This CDR3 is also generated by other DNA sequences in the sample. The chain couples TRBV28 to TRBJ1-3; D is unclear. This CDR3 comprises 13 residues. Germline V gives CDR1 MDHEN, CDR2 SYDVKM. Trimming removed 5 bases from V and 6 bases from J, with 11 bases in between. The DNA for the CDR3 is TGTGCCAGCAGTCTCCCGGGGTTAAACACCATATATTTT. The encoded protein is CASSLPGLNTIYF.

The chain uses TRBV29-1 and TRBJ2-3; unclear D gene. The CDR3 has 11 amino acids. Trimming stripped 6 bases from V and 0 bases from J, with 4 bases between. Per the germline V gene, CDR1 is SQVTM and CDR2 is ANQGSEA. The CDR3 sequence is CSVLSTDTQYF. CDR3 DNA: TGCAGCGTCCTGAGCACAGATACGCAGTATTTT.

CDR3 amino acids: CASSLLGRVTDTQYF. DNA of the CDR3: TGTGCCAGCAGCTTGCTCGGGCGAGTCACAGATACGCAGTATTTT. V and J are TRBV5-8 and TRBJ2-3; no reliable D call. CDR1 and CDR2 from the germline V gene are SGHTS and YDEGEE. V gave up 1 base and J gave up 2 bases, with 11 bases separating them. CDR3 size: 15 residues.

The chain employs TRBV27 and TRBJ2-5, with 7 bases aligning to TRBD1. Germline CDR1 and CDR2: MNHEY and SMNVEV (reference sequence). The CDR3 length is 16 residues. Trimming at V came to 8 bases and at J to 1 base, leaving 13 bases not matched to a gene. The CDR3 DNA reads as TGTGCCAGCGCTTACGCCTACAGGGGATCCCAAGAGACCCAGTACTTC. It yields the protein CASAYAYRGSQETQYF.

This clone has just one count. The CDR3 DNA follows: TGTGCCAGCAGTCCCCTTGGACAGTCGAACACCGGGGAGCTGTTTTTT. As protein: CASSPLGQSNTGELFF. The rearrangement links TRBV28 to TRBJ2-2; D is perhaps TRBD1 (6 bases). The CDR3 is 16 amino acids. Trimming pared 5 bases from V and 0 bases from J, leaving 13 bases between. Germline loops: CDR1 MDHEN, CDR2 SYDVKM.

This chain links TRBV9 with TRBJ1-4, with TRBD1 as a possible D gene (5 bases). This CDR3 has 16 amino acids. The V gene lost 0 bases and the J gene lost 0 bases, with 9 bases spanning the gap. Looked up from germline, CDR1 is SGDLS and CDR2 is YYNGEE. For the CDR3, the DNA is TGTGCCAGCAGCGTAGGCGTGGGGGCAACTAATGAAAAACTGTTTTTT. Translating gives CASSVGVGATNEKLFF.

CDR3 nucleotide sequence: TGTGCCAGCAGCTTGTCGACTAGCCCCCGACGGTCAGATACGCAGTATTTT. This sequence encodes CASSLSTSPRRSDTQYF. The V and J genes are TRBV7-9 and TRBJ2-3; 7 bases line up with TRBD2. J lost 4 bases, V lost 3 bases, and 13 bases had no gene match. Germline V gene lookup returns CDR1 SEHNR and CDR2 FQNEAQ (reference sequence). The CDR3 has 17 amino acids.

The chain joins TRBV4-2 to TRBJ1-5, with D perhaps TRBD1 (6 bases). The germline CDR1 and CDR2 sequences are LGHNA and YNFKEQ. The V end lost 1 base, the J end lost 3 bases, and 10 bases lay between the germline ends. The length of the CDR3 is 15 residues. CDR3 sequence (DNA): TGTGCCAGCAGCCAAGCTGACAGGTCCAATCAGCCCCAGCATTTT. This gives the protein CASSQADRSNQPQHF.

The V call is TRBV5-1, the J call TRBJ1-2; tentative D call: TRBD1 (6 bases). The CDR3 sequence is 17 residues long. V gave up 2 bases and J gave up 2 bases, with 19 bases separating them. Looked up from germline, CDR1 is SGHRS and CDR2 is YFSETQ. The CDR3 spells CASSLQGDTYLNYGYTF. The CDR3 coding sequence is TGCGCCAGCAGCTTACAAGGGGACACATATCTAAACTATGGCTACACCTTC.

On this clone: Within the sample, other DNA sequences also encode this same CDR3. V is TRBV7-3 and J is TRBJ2-1, with 8 bases matching TRBD2. Germline loops: CDR1 SGHTA, CDR2 FQGTGA. Trimming at V came to 5 bases and at J to 0 bases, leaving 3 bases not matched to a gene. The CDR3 is made up of 15 amino acids. Written as DNA, the CDR3 is TGTGCCAGCAGCCCTCTAGCGGGCTCCTACAATGAGCAGTTCTTC. It yields the protein CASSPLAGSYNEQFF. The full variable domain, completed using reference TRBV7-3 and TRBJ2-1, is GAGVSQTPSNKVTEKGKYVELRCDPISGHTALYWYRQSLGQGPEFLIYFQGTGAADDSGLPNDRFFAVRPEGSVSTLKIQRTERGDSAVYLCASSPLAGSYNEQFFGPGTRLTVL.

This sequence joins TRBV7-9 and TRBJ2-2; no clear D gene. The V end was cut by 2 bases, the J end by 4 bases, with 14 bases between. This CDR3 spans 16 amino acids. CDR1 and CDR2 (germline): SEHNR, FQNEAQ (reference sequence). As DNA, the CDR3 is TGTGCCAGCAGCTTAATTTCTCGGACCCCCACCGGGGAGCTGTTTTTT. Amino acid sequence: CASSLISRTPTGELFF.

The chain employs TRBV28 and TRBJ2-7, with 8 nucleotides matching TRBD2. CDR3 length: 13 amino acids. The V gene's germline CDR1 is MDHEN and CDR2 SYDVKM. V trimming: 7 bases; J trimming: 2 bases; junction bases outside the gene matches: 4. CDR3 in amino acids: CASIRGGAYEQYF. CDR3 bases: TGTGCCAGCATCCGGGGGGGGGCCTACGAGCAGTACTTC.